The clone carrying this TCR beta chain came up a few times. This record comes from a study of T cell repertoires in cytomegalovirus infection. On the study more broadly: Indications of both CMV infection and matching HLA type were provided by public TCR beta signatures.

The germline CDR1 and CDR2 sequences are SSHAT and FNYEAQ (reference sequence). Between the trimmed V and J ends, which lost 5 bases and 0 bases, there was a span of 13 bases. The CDR3 length is 15 residues. MiXCR, run by TCRdb on the reads, gives a single entry per CDR3 protein. The repertoire has 200,000 to 250,000 distinct CDR3 sequences, 20% to 25% of them found once; the top ten carry about 20%. Input material: CD8+ T cells from PBMCs. The TCR comes from a human donor in good health (CMV status not recorded). Some clones in this sample may be carry-over from other donors' samples. V and J are TRBV7-7 and TRBJ1-1; a weak D match, TRBD1 (5 bases). The CDR3: CASSKGREVNTEAFF. The CDR3 DNA follows: TGTGCCAGCAGCAAGGGACGGGAGGTGAACACTGAAGCTTTCTTT.